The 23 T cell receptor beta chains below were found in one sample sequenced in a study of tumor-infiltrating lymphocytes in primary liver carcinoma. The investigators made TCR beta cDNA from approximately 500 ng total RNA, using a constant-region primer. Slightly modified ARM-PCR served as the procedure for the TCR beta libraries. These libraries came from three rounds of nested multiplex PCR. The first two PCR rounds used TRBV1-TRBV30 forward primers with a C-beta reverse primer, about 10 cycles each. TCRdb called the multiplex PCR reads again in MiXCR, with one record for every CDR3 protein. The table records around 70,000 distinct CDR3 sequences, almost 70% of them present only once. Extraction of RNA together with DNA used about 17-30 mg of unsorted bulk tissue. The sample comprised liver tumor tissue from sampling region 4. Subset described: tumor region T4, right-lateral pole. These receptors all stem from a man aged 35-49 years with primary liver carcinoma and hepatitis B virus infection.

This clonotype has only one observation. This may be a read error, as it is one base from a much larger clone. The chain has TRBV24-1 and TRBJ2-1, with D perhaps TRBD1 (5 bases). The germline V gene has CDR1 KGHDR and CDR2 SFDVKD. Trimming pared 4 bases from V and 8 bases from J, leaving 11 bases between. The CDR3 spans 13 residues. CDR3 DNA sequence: TGTGCCACCAGTGACCCCGGACAAGATGAGCAGTTCTTC. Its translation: CATSDPGQDEQFF.

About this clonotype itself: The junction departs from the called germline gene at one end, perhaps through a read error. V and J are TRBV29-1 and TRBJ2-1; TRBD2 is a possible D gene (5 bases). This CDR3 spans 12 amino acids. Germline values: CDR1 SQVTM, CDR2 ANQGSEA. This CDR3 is CSISLVGNEQFF. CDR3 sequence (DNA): TGCAGCATTTCACTAGTTGGCAATGAACAGTTCTTC.

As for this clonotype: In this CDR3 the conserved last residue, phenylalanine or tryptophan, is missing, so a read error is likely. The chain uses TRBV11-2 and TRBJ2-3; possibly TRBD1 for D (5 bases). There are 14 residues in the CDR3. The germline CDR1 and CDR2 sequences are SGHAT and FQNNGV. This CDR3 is CAISFDRPPDAQYS. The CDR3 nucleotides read TGTGCCATCAGCTTCGACAGACCCCCGGATGCGCAGTATTCT.

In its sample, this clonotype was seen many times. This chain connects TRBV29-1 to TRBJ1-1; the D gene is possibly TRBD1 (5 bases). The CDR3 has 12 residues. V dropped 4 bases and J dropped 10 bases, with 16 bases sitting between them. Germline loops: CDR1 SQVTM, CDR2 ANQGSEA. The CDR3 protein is CSVVGLRSAAFF. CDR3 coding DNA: TGCAGCGTTGTGGGACTCAGGAGCGCAGCTTTCTTT. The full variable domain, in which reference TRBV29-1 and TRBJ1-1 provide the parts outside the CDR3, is SAVISQKPSRDICQRGTSLTIQCQVDSQVTMMFWYRQQPGQSLTLIATANQGSEATYESGFVIDKFPISRPNLTFSTLTVSNMSPEDSSIYLCSVVGLRSAAFFGQGTRLTVV.

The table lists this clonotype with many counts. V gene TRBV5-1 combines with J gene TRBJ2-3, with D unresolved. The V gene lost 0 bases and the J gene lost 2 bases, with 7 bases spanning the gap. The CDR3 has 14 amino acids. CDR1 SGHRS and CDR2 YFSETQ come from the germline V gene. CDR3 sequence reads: CASSLERTTDTQYF. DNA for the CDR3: TGCGCCAGCAGCTTGGAACGGACCACAGATACGCAGTATTTT.

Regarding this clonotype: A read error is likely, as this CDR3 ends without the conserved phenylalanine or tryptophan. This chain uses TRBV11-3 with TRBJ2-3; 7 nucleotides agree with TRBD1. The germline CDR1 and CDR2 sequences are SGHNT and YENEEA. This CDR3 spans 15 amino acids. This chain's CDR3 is CASSLGGQPTDTQYV. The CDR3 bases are TGTGCCAGCAGCTTAGGGGGACAGCCCACGGATACACAGTATGTT.

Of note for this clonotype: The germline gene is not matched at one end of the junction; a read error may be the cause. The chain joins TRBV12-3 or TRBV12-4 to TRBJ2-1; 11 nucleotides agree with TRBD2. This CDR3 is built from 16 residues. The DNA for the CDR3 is TGTGCCAGCAATTTAGCGGGGGGGCCTAGAGGGTATGAGCAGTTCTTC. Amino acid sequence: CASNLAGGPRGYEQFF.

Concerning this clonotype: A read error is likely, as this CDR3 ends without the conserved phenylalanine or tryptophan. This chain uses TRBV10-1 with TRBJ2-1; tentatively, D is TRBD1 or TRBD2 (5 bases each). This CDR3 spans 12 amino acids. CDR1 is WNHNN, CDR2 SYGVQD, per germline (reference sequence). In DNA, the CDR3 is TGTGCCAGTAGTGAATGGGGGAATGAGCAGTTCTTA. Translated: CASSEWGNEQFL.

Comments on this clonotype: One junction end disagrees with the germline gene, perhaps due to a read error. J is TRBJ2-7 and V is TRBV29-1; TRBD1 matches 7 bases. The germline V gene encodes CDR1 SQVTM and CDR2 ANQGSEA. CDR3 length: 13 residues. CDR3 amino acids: CSVEGTVMYVQYF. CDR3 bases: TGTAGCGTTGAAGGGACAGTTATGTACGTGCAGTACTTC.

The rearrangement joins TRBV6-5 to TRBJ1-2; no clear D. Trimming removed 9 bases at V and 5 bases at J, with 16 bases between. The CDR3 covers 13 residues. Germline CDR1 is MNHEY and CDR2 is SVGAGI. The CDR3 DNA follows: TGTGCCAGAAGTACAGACAAGCGTTATGGCTACACCTTC. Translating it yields CARSTDKRYGYTF.

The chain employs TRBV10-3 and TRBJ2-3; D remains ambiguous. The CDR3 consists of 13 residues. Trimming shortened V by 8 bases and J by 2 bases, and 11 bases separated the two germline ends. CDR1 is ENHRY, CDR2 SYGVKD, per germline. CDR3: CAICGDNTDTQYF. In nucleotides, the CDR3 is TGTGCCATCTGTGGTGACAACACAGATACGCAGTATTTT.

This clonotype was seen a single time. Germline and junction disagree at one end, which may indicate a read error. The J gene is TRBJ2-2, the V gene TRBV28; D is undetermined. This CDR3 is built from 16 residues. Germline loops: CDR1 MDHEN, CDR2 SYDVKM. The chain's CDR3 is CAGSSWTLVNTGELFF. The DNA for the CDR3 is TGTGCCGGCAGTTCCTGGACGTTAGTGAACACCGGGGAGCTGTTTTTT.

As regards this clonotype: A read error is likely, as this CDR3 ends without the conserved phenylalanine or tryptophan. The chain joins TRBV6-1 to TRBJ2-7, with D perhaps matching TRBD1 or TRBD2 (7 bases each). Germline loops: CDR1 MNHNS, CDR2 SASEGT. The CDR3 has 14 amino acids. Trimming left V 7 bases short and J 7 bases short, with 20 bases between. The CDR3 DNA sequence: TGTGCCAGCAACGAACAGGGGAGGGATGGAGAGCAGTACTTA. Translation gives CASNEQGRDGEQYL.

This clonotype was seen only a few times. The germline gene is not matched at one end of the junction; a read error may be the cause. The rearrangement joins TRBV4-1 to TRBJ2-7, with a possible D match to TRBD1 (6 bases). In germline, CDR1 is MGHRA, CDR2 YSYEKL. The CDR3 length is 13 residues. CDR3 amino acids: CTSSQGGHYEQYF. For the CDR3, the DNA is TGTACCAGCAGCCAAGGGGGACACTACGAGCAGTACTTC.

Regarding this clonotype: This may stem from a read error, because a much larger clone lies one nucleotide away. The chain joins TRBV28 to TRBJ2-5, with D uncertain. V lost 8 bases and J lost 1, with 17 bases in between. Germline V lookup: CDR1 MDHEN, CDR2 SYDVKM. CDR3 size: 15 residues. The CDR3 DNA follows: TGTGCCAGCCATGGGTCAGGAACAGCCCAAGAGACCCAGTACTTC. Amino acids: CASHGSGTAQETQYF.

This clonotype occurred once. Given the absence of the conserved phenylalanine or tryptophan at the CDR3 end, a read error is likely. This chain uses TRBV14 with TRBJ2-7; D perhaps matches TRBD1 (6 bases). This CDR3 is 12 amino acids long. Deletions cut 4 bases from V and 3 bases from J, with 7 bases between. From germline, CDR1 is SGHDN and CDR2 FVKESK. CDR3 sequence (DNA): TGTGCCAGCAGCCTACAGGGCTACGAGCAGTACTCC. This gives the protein CASSLQGYEQYS.

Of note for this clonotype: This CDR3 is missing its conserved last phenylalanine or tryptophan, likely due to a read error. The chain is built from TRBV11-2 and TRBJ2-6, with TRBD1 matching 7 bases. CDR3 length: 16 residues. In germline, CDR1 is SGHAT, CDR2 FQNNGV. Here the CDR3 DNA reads TGTGCCAGCGGGCCGGGACAGAGACCTGGGGCCTACGTCCTGACTTCC. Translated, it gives CASGPGQRPGAYVLTS.

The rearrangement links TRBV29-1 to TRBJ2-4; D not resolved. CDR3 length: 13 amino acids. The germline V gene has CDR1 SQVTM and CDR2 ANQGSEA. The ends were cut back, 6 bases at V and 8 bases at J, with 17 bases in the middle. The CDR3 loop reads CSVTVGVKHIQYF. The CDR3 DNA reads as TGCAGCGTCACGGTGGGTGTAAAACACATTCAGTACTTC.

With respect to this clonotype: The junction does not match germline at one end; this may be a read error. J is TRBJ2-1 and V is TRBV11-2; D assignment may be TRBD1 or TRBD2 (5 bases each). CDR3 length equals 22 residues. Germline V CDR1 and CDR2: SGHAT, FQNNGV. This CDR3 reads CASSLSYRGPVEQVRSYNVQFF. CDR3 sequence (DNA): TGTGCCAGCAGTCTCTCCTACCGGGGTCCCGTGGAACAGGTTCGCTCCTACAATGTGCAGTTCTTC.

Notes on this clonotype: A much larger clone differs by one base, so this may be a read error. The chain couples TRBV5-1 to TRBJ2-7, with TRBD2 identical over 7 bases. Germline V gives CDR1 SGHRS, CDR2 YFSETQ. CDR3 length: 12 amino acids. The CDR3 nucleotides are TGCACCAGCAGCTGGGCGGGGGACGAGCAGTACTTC. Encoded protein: CTSSWAGDEQYF.

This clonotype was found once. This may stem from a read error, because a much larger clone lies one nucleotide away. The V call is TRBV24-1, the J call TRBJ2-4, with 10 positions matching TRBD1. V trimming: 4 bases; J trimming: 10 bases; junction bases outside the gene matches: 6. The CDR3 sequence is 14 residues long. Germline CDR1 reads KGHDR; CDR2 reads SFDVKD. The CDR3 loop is CATSEPGQGEIQYF. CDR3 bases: TGTGCCACCAGTGAACCCGGACAGGGGGAAATTCAGTACTTC.

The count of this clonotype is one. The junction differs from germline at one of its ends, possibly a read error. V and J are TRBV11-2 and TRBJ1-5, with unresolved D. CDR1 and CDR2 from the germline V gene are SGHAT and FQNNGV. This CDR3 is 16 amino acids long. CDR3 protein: CASSLGPPGSGQSQHF. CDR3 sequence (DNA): TGTGCCAGCAGCTTAGGTCCACCTGGTTCAGGTCAGTCCCAGCATTTT.

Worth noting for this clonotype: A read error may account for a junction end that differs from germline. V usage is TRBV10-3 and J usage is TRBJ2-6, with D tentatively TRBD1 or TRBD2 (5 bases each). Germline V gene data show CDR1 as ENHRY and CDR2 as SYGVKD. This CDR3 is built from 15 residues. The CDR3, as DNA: TGTGCCATCAGTGGCAGTACTTCTGGGACCAACATCCTGACTTTC. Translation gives CAISGSTSGTNILTF.